This T cell receptor (beta chain) was retrieved from a study of TIL therapy for anti-PD-1-resistant metastatic lung cancer. Study as a whole: Patients then received nivolumab; progressors got lymphodepletion, TIL and IL-2. Study conclusions and caveats: The baseline peripheral repertoire was partially replaced by infused TIL clonotypes that later decayed. Patients were highly selected, enriched for treatment-naive, never-smoker and oncogene-addicted cases.

Comment on this clone: The target antigen is unknown.

Time point noted: pre-treatment sample, taken before nivolumab and TIL therapy. Germline-derived CDR1 and CDR2 are SGHNT and YYREEE (reference sequence). This CDR3 spans 14 amino acids. Deletions cut 4 bases from V and 6 bases from J, with 17 bases between. This was the immunoSEQ v3 assay. Clones were sequenced by immunoSEQ multiplex PCR, and TCRdb holds only the in-frame ones, with some missing. The repertoire holds tens of thousands of clones, roughly 84% seen once, with approximately 2.8% in the top ten. The sequence came from a person aged 25-85 years with non-small cell lung cancer. The gene calls are TRBV5-4 and TRBJ2-7, with TRBD1 as a possible D gene (5 bases). The sequencing here drew on blood, taken at baseline. CDR3 region: CASSEGAEVGEQYF. Here the CDR3 DNA reads TGTGCCAGCAGCGAAGGGGCAGAGGTTGGCGAGCAGTACTTC.